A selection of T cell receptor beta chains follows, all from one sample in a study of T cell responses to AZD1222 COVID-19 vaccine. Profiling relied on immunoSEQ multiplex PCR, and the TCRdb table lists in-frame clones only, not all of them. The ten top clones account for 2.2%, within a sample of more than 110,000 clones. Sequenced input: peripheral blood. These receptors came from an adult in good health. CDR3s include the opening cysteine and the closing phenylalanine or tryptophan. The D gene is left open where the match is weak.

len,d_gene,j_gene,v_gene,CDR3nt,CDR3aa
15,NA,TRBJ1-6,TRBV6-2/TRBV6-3,TGTGCCAGCAGCCGCCTCGGGGGAGAGGAATCACCCCTCCACTTT,CASSRLGGEESPLHF
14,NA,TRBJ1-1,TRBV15,TGTGCCACCAGCAGGACACAGGGATATACTGAAGCTTTCTTT,CATSRTQGYTEAFF
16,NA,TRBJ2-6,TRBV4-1,TGCGCCAGCAGCCCCCCAGGCAGGGCTGGGGCCAACGTCCTGACTTTC,CASSPPGRAGANVLTF
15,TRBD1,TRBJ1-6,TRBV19,TGTGCCAGTAGTATGGACAGGGGTCAGGTTTCACCCCTCCACTTT,CASSMDRGQVSPLHF
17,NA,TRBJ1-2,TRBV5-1,TGCGCCAGCAGCTCCAATGGGGACTGGACCCTCAGCTATGGCTACACCTTC,CASSSNGDWTLSYGYTF
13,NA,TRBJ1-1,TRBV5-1,TGCGCCAGCAGCTGGACAGCCAACACTGAAGCTTTCTTT,CASSWTANTEAFF
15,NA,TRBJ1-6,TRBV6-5,TGTGCCAGCAGGCCCACCGGGACCTATAATTCACCCCTCCACTTT,CASRPTGTYNSPLHF
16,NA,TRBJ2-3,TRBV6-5,TGTGCCAGCAGTTCCGTCTGGGGGAATCGCGCAGATACGCAGTATTTT,CASSSVWGNRADTQYF
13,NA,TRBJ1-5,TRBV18,TGTGCCAGCTCACCCAGGGGCAATCAGCCCCAGCATTTT,CASSPRGNQPQHF
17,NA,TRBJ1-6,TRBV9,TGTGCCAGCAGCGAGGCCCGGGTTCTCTCGGGGGATTCACCCCTCCACTTT,CASSEARVLSGDSPLHF
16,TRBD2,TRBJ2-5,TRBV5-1,TGCGCCAGCAGCCCGGGCGGCCCTAGCGGCCAAGAGACCCAGTACTTC,CASSPGGPSGQETQYF
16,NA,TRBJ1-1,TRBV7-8,TGTGCCAGCAGCGCATGGGAATCAGCAATGAACACTGAAGCTTTCTTT,CASSAWESAMNTEAFF
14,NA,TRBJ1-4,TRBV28,TGTGCCAGCAGCCTCTTCGGGGGGAATGAAAAACTGTTTTTT,CASSLFGGNEKLFF
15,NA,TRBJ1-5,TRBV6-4,TGTGCCAGCAGTGAAGGACCGGGGGGTGATCAGCCCCAGCATTTT,CASSEGPGGDQPQHF
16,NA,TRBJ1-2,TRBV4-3,TGCGCCAGCAGCCAAGAGGGGAGCGGCGGTGCATATGGCTACACCTTC,CASSQEGSGGAYGYTF
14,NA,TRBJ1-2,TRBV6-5,TGTGCCAGCAGTTACTCGAATTGGGGGGGGCTCTACACCTTC,CASSYSNWGGLYTF
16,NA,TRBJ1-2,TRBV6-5,TGTGCCAGCAGTTACTCGAGTTCGGCAGGGGACTATGGCTACACCTTC,CASSYSSSAGDYGYTF
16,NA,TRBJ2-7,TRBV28,TGTGCCAGCAGACCCAGACGGTCCGGGGTCTCCTACGAGCAGTACTTC,CASRPRRSGVSYEQYF
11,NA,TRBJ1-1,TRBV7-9,TGTGCCAGCAGCTTTGGTGACGAAGCTTTCTTT,CASSFGDEAFF
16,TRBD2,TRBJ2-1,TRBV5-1,TGCGCCAGCAGCTCCGTTACTAGCGGGGGGTGGGATGAGCAGTTCTTC,CASSSVTSGGWDEQFF
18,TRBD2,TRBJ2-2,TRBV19,TGTGCCAGTAGTATTATTACTAGCGGGGGGCGGCGCACCGGGGAGCTGTTTTTT,CASSIITSGGRRTGELFF
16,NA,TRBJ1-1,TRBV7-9,TGTGCCAGCAGCTTAGGAGGGGGTACAGGCGACACTGAAGCTTTCTTT,CASSLGGGTGDTEAFF
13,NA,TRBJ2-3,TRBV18,TGTGCCAGCTCAAGATCTAGCACAGATACGCAGTATTTT,CASSRSSTDTQYF
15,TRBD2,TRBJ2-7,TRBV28,TGTGCCAGCAGTTCCACTAGCGGGGGCGTCTTCGGGCAGTACTTC,CASSSTSGGVFGQYF
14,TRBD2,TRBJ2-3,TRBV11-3,TGTGCCAGCAGCCCCAGCGGGGCCACAGATACGCAGTATTTT,CASSPSGATDTQYF
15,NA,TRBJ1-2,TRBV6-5,TGTGCCAGCAGTACATTCGGACCGGGAATGGATGGCTACACCTTC,CASSTFGPGMDGYTF
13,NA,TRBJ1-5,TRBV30,TGTGCCTGGAGTGTGGGCGGGGGACAGCCCCAGCATTTT,CAWSVGGGQPQHF
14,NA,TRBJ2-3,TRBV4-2,TGTGCCAGCAGCCAAGAGGTAGGGCCAAGGGCGCAGTATTTT,CASSQEVGPRAQYF
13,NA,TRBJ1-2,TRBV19,TGTGCCAGTAGTATGTTGGTTGCGGGCGGCTACACCTTC,CASSMLVAGGYTF
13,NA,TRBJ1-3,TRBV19,TGTGCCAGTAGTAGGAGGGAAGGAAACACCATATATTTT,CASSRREGNTIYF
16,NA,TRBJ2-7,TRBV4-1,TGCGCCAGCAGCCCTCTTCTGGTGGGCGGGTCCTACGAGCAGTACTTC,CASSPLLVGGSYEQYF
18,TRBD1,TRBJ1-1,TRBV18,TGTGCCAGCTCACCAATCGGACGACAGGGTAAGGGGAACACTGAAGCTTTCTTT,CASSPIGRQGKGNTEAFF
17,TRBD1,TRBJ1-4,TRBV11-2,TGTGCCAGCAGCCCAGGGACAGGGGAGGGCACTAATGAAAAACTGTTTTTT,CASSPGTGEGTNEKLFF
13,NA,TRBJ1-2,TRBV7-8,TGTGCCAGCGTCTGTGTTGTGCACTATGGCTACACCTTC,CASVCVVHYGYTF
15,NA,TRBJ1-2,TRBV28,TGTGCCAGCAGTCCACTGGTCCCAGGGGCCTATGGCTACACCTTC,CASSPLVPGAYGYTF
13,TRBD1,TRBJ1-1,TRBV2,TGTGCCAGCAGCGGGACAGGGCGTACTGAAGCTTTCTTT,CASSGTGRTEAFF
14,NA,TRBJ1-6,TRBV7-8,TGTGCCAGCAGCTCCGAGGACAGTAATTCACCCCTCCACTTT,CASSSEDSNSPLHF
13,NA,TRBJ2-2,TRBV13,TGTGCCAGCAGTCCTCGAAAAAACGGGGAGCTGTTTTTT,CASSPRKNGELFF
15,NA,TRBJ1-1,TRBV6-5,TGTGCCAGCAGAATTACTGACGACCCGAACACTGAAGCTTTCTTT,CASRITDDPNTEAFF
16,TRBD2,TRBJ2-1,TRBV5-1,TGCGCCAGCAGCTTGGTCGGGGGGGACTCCTACAATGAGCAGTTCTTC,CASSLVGGDSYNEQFF
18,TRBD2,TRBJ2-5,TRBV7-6,TGTGCCAGCAGCCCCACTCCCCGGGTTGCGGGGGGGCGAGAGACCCAGTACTTC,CASSPTPRVAGGRETQYF
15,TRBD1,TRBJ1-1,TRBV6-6,TGTGCCAGCAGCCAGGGACAGGGGTTCCACACTGAAGCTTTCTTT,CASSQGQGFHTEAFF
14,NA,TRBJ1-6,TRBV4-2,TGTGCCAGCAGCCAAGATGTTTTTGCTTCACCCCTCCACTTT,CASSQDVFASPLHF
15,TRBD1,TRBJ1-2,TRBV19,TGTGCCAGTAGTATAGGGCACGGGACAGGCTATGGCTACACCTTC,CASSIGHGTGYGYTF
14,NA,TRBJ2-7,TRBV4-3,TGCGCCAGCAGCCAAGATCGGGGCCCCTACGAGCAGTACTTC,CASSQDRGPYEQYF
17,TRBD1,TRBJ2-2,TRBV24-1,TGTGCCACCAGTGACGAGGGACAGTACGGAGATGGCGGGGAGCTGTTTTTT,CATSDEGQYGDGGELFF
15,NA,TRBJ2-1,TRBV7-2,TGTGCCAGCAGCTTAGCAGGTGTTAGTCTCAATGAGCAGTTCTTC,CASSLAGVSLNEQFF
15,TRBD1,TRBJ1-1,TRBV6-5,TGTGCCAGCAGTTACGAGGGACAGGGGGTTACTGAAGCTTTCTTT,CASSYEGQGVTEAFF
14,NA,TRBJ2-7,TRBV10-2,TGCGCCAGCAATTTCCAGGGGAACTCCTACGAGCAGTACTTC,CASNFQGNSYEQYF